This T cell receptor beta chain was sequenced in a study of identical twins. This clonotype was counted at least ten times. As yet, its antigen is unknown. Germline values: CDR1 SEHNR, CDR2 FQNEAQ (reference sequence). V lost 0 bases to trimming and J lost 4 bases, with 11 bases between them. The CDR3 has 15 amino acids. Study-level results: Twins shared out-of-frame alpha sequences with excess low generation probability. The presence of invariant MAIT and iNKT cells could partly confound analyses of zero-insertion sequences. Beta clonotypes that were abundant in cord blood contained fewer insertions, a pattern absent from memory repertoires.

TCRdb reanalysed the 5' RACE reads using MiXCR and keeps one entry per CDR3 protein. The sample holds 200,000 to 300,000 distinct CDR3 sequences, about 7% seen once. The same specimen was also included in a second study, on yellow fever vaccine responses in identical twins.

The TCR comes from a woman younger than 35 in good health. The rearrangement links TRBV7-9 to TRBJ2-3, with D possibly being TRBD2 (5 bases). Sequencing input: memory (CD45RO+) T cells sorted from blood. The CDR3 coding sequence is TGTGCCAGCAGCTTAGCGGCGGGCGTCGCAGATACGCAGTATTTT. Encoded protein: CASSLAAGVADTQYF. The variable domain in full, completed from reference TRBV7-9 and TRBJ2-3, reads DTGVSQNPRHKITKRGQNVTFRCDPISEHNRLYWYRQTLGQGPEFLTYFQNEAQLEKSRLLSDRFSAERPKGSFSTLEIQRTEQGDSAMYLCASSLAAGVADTQYFGPGTRLTVL.